The present T cell receptor (beta chain) was sequenced within a study of cytotoxic CD8 clonotypes in ibrutinib-treated CLL. About the study: When averaged across all of the samples, the counts came to 255,043 productive templates and more than 75,000 productive rearrangements. Study-wide findings and caveats: Shared public clonotypes were rare, and on treatment they either got smaller or stayed the same.

Trimming cost V 7 bases and J 1 base, with 10 bases left between them. This CDR3 has 13 amino acids. The V gene's germline CDR1 is MNHNS and CDR2 SASEGT. Some clones are missing from TCRdb's copy, which holds only in-frame ones; the method was immunoSEQ multiplex PCR. Of tens of thousands of clones detected, over 45% appear once; the ten largest clones hold over 15%. This clone was seen more than once but under ten times. Its antigen is unidentified. Genomic DNA for TCR beta libraries, 1.5 to 2 micrograms, came from cryopreserved PBMCs. The specimen was PBMCs, collected before ibrutinib treatment. The chain carries TRBV6-1 and TRBJ1-1; D remains ambiguous. The TCR originated in a human donor with chronic lymphocytic leukemia. CDR3 coding DNA: TGTGCCAGCATTATCCGTTCGAACACTGAAGCTTTCTTT. As protein: CASIIRSNTEAFF.